The rows below give T cell receptor beta chains drawn from one sample of a study of cytomegalovirus exposure and HLA in healthy donors. Method: immunoSEQ multiplex PCR; TCRdb's copy keeps in-frame clones and lacks some. The table lists 130,000 or so clones, around nine tenths of them singletons. Sequenced sample: PBMCs. These receptors were collected from a man aged 25 to 45 in good health and CMV-seronegative. Each CDR3 is given with its conserved first and last residue. D genes are given only for firm matches. A row's size may be missing; if present it is once, few, many or a size class.

j_call	d_call	v_call	clone_size	cdr3_nt	cdr3_aa
TRBJ1-1	TRBD1	TRBV5-6	.	TGTGCCAGCAGCCAAATCCGTGGGGACAGCCGCGCCGGGAACACTGAAGCTTTCTTT	CASSQIRGDSRAGNTEAFF
TRBJ2-3	.	TRBV27	.	TGTGCCAGCAGTTTCCTTAGCTCGGTGGCAGATACGCAGTATTTT	CASSFLSSVADTQYF
TRBJ1-1	.	TRBV6-1	.	TGTGCCAGCAGTGACCAGAACCTGAACACTGAAGCTTTCTTT	CASSDQNLNTEAFF
TRBJ2-3	.	TRBV28	.	TGTGCCAGCAGTTTTGGGGCCCCGGCAGATACGCAGTATTTT	CASSFGAPADTQYF
TRBJ2-7	.	TRBV5-1	.	TGCGCCAGCAGCTTGGAGACAGGCCTCCCCTACGAGCAGTACTTC	CASSLETGLPYEQYF
TRBJ2-1	.	TRBV5-4	.	TGTGCCAGCAGCTTGTTGAGGGTTGGCCGCGGCTACAATGAGCAGTTCTTC	CASSLLRVGRGYNEQFF
TRBJ1-2	.	TRBV27	.	TGTGCCAGCAGCGAAATATCACGATGGGGGCAGGATGGCTACACCTTC	CASSEISRWGQDGYTF
TRBJ2-1	.	TRBV28	.	TGTGCCAGCCAATATCCTCCATGGGGAGATAATGAGCAGTTCTTC	CASQYPPWGDNEQFF
TRBJ1-2	.	TRBV11-2	.	TGTGCCAGCAGCTTAATGACTCAGGGGCCCTATGGCTACACCTTC	CASSLMTQGPYGYTF
TRBJ1-1	.	TRBV18	once	TGTGCCAGCTCCTCCCAGGTGAACACTGAAGCTTTCTTT	CASSSQVNTEAFF
TRBJ2-2	TRBD1	TRBV4-2	.	TGTGCCAGCAGCCAGGGTAGACAGGGCGAGGCCGGGGAGCTGTTTTTT	CASSQGRQGEAGELFF
TRBJ2-7	.	TRBV28	.	TGTGCCAGCAGTTTCCCGACCGCCACGAGGAGGGGGCTACTCTCTACCTACGAGCAGTACTTC	CASSFPTATRRGLLSTYEQYF
TRBJ1-4	.	TRBV7-9	few	TGTGCCAGCAGCTTAGTAGTGGATGAAAAACTGTTTTTT	CASSLVVDEKLFF
TRBJ1-5	.	TRBV9	.	TGTGCCAGCAGCGTAGACGGCGGGAATCAGCCCCAGCATTTT	CASSVDGGNQPQHF
TRBJ2-3	TRBD2	TRBV11-2	once	TGTGCCAGCAGCTCGACTAGCGGGGGAACTAGGGCAGATACGCAGTATTTT	CASSSTSGGTRADTQYF
TRBJ1-6	TRBD1	TRBV6-5	.	TGTGCCAGCAGCCGGGACAGGGGGCTAGGTTCACCCCTCCACTTT	CASSRDRGLGSPLHF
TRBJ1-2	.	TRBV20-1	once	TGCAGTGCTAGAGAGGAGTATGGCTACACCTTC	CSAREEYGYTF
TRBJ1-2	TRBD1	TRBV5-6	.	TGTGCCAGCAGCTTGTACAGGGGACATGGCTACACCTTC	CASSLYRGHGYTF
TRBJ1-2	TRBD1	TRBV2	few	TGTGCCAGCATATTGGGACAGAACTATGGCTACACCTTC	CASILGQNYGYTF
TRBJ1-2	.	TRBV7-8	few	TGTGCCAGCAGCTTAGCGCCAGTCAACTATGGCTACACCTTC	CASSLAPVNYGYTF
TRBJ1-1	.	TRBV7-2	.	TGTGCCAGCAGCAACGACATTGGGGGGGGCACTGAAGCTTTCTTT	CASSNDIGGGTEAFF
TRBJ1-5	.	TRBV18	.	TGTGCCAGCTCACCCGTGCCAGGGGCAGGGAGCAATCAGCCCCAGCATTTT	CASSPVPGAGSNQPQHF